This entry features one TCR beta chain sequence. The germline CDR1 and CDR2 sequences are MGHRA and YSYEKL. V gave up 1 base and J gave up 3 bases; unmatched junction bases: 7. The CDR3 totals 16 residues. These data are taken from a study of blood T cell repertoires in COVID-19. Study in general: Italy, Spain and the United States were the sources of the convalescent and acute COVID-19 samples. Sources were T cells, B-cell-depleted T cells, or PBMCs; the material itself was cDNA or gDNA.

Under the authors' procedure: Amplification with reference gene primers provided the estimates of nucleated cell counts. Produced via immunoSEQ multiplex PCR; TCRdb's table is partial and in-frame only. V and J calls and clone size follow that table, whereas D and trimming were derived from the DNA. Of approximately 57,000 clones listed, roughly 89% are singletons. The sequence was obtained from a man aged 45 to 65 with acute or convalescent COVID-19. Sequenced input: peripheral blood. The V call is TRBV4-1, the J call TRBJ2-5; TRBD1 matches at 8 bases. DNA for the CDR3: TGCGCCAGCAGCCAAGGGCTGACAGGGGAAAAAGAGACCCAGTACTTC. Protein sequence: CASSQGLTGEKETQYF.